Listed below are T cell receptor beta chains from one sample, sequenced in a study of cytomegalovirus exposure and HLA in healthy donors. Method: immunoSEQ multiplex PCR; TCRdb's copy keeps in-frame clones and lacks some. The table shows under 200,000 clones, with roughly 70% occurring only once. The source material was PBMCs. The receptors come from a woman aged 45-60 years in good health and CMV-seropositive. Both conserved end residues are part of each CDR3. D genes are given only for firm matches. A clone size is listed for some rows: how often the clone was seen (once, few, many), or a class if it is expanded.

>NA|TRBJ2-7|TRBV6-5|11|NA
TGTACACGGGGGTCCGCCTACGAGCAGTACTTC
CTRGSAYEQYF
>NA|TRBJ1-1|TRBV6-5|12|NA
TGTGCCAGCAGTTACGAGTCAGGGGAAGCTTTCTTT
CASSYESGEAFF
>NA|TRBJ1-3|TRBV9|14|NA
TGTGCCAGCAGCGTGGGCTTCTCTGGAAACACCATATATTTT
CASSVGFSGNTIYF
>TRBD2|TRBJ2-5|TRBV19|14|NA
TGTGCCAGTAAAAAGCGGGGAACACAAGAGACCCAGTACTTC
CASKKRGTQETQYF
>NA|TRBJ2-3|TRBV2|14|NA
TGTGCCAGCGGTCTACGTTCTGGCACAGATACGCAGTATTTT
CASGLRSGTDTQYF
>TRBD1|TRBJ2-7|TRBV7-6|16|NA
TGTGCCAGCAGCCCATGGGGGCCAGGGGGCGTTTATGAGCAGTACTTC
CASSPWGPGGVYEQYF
>NA|TRBJ2-2|TRBV4-2|17|NA
TGTGCCAGCAGCCAAGAGTCAGGCCGTAAAAACACCGGGGAGCTGTTTTTT
CASSQESGRKNTGELFF
>TRBD2|TRBJ2-3|TRBV7-2|12|NA
TGTGCCAGCAGTTCCGGGACTAGCTTCTCGTATTTT
CASSSGTSFSYF
>NA|TRBJ2-1|TRBV27|13|few
TGTGCCAGCAGCACAGGGTCCTACAATGAGCAGTTCTTC
CASSTGSYNEQFF
>NA|TRBJ1-4|TRBV7-8|15|once
TGTGCCAGCAGCCCCCGCTTGGGGGCGGGTGAAAAACTGTTTTTT
CASSPRLGAGEKLFF
>NA|TRBJ1-2|TRBV4-2|11|NA
TGTGCCGCCCGGGGAGTCAATGGCTACACCTTC
CAARGVNGYTF
>NA|TRBJ1-1|TRBV6-1|12|NA
TGTGCCAGCAGGGGGGGGTTCACTGAAGCTTTCTTT
CASRGGFTEAFF
>TRBD1|TRBJ1-2|TRBV4-1|15|NA
TGCGCCAGCAGCCCCCTCGGGACAGGGGCATATGGCTACACCTTC
CASSPLGTGAYGYTF
>TRBD1|TRBJ2-5|TRBV2|14|few
TGTGCCAGCAAGGGACAGGCCAACCAAGAGACCCAGTACTTC
CASKGQANQETQYF
>NA|TRBJ1-1|TRBV7-7|13|few
TGTGCCAGCAGCTCCTGGACGGGGGGGGAAGCTTTCTTT
CASSSWTGGEAFF
>NA|TRBJ1-2|TRBV6-1|15|NA
TGTGCCAGCAGTGAGGGGAGTGGGTCACGTCAGGGCTACACCTTC
CASSEGSGSRQGYTF
>NA|TRBJ1-1|TRBV5-4|16|few
TGTGCCAGCAGCTTTGGGCACAGGGCCGGGAACACTGAAGCTTTCTTT
CASSFGHRAGNTEAFF
>TRBD1|TRBJ1-2|TRBV2|14|few
TGTGCCAGCTCGGGGACAGGTCGAACCTATGGCTACACCTTC
CASSGTGRTYGYTF
>NA|TRBJ2-3|TRBV18|15|NA
TGTGCCAGCTCATCGGGGGATTTTAGCGCAGATACGCAGTATTTT
CASSSGDFSADTQYF
>NA|TRBJ1-2|TRBV9|14|NA
TGTGCCAGCAGCGTAGTCGCGGAGAACTATGGCTACACCTTC
CASSVVAENYGYTF
>TRBD1|TRBJ1-6|TRBV2|17|NA
TGTGCCAGCAGGCCCACGACAGGGTATTCCTCGAATTCACCCCTCCACTTT
CASRPTTGYSSNSPLHF
>NA|TRBJ1-6|TRBV5-6|13|NA
TGTGCCAGCAGCTTGGACAGTGGTTCACCCCTCCACTTT
CASSLDSGSPLHF
>NA|TRBJ1-6|TRBV15|13|NA
TGTGCCACCAGCAGCCTCCGCGCCATGACCCTCCACTTT
CATSSLRAMTLHF
>NA|TRBJ2-7|TRBV7-6|11|few
TGTGCCAGCAGCTTCACAGGGTTTCAGTACTTC
CASSFTGFQYF
>NA|TRBJ1-5|TRBV2|13|NA
TGTGCCAGCAACTGGAGATGGAGTCAGCCCCAGCATTTT
CASNWRWSQPQHF
>NA|TRBJ1-5|TRBV7-9|13|NA
TGTTCCAGCAGCTCCCAAAGCTATCAGCCCCAGCATTTT
CSSSSQSYQPQHF
>NA|TRBJ1-6|TRBV30|12|NA
TGTGCCTGGAGACCTGACACGGATCCCCTCCACTTT
CAWRPDTDPLHF
>NA|TRBJ1-6|TRBV9|14|NA
TGTGCCAGCAGCCCTGAGGGGCGGCGGGAGCCCCTCCACTTT
CASSPEGRREPLHF
>TRBD1|TRBJ1-2|TRBV5-6|14|NA
TGTGCCAGCAGCTACCCGACAGGGCCTAATGGCTACACCTTC
CASSYPTGPNGYTF
>TRBD1|TRBJ2-1|TRBV19|16|NA
TGTGCCAGTAGTATAGAGGACAGGCCGTCCTACAATGAGCAGTTCTTC
CASSIEDRPSYNEQFF
>TRBD1|TRBJ1-6|TRBV6-5|15|NA
TGTGCCAGCAGTTCGGGACAGGGAGAAAATTCACCCCTCCACTTT
CASSSGQGENSPLHF
>NA|TRBJ2-7|TRBV5-1|12|once
TGCGCCAGCAGCTCGGGCTCCTACGAGCAGTACTTC
CASSSGSYEQYF
>NA|TRBJ1-2|TRBV18|14|NA
TGTGCCAGCTTAGGGGCGGGAGTTCAGCATGGCTACACCTTC
CASLGAGVQHGYTF
>NA|TRBJ1-2|TRBV2|14|few
TGTGCCAGCAGTGACAGGGCTGGTAACTATGGCTACACCTTC
CASSDRAGNYGYTF
>TRBD1|TRBJ2-7|TRBV4-1|14|NA
TGCGCCAGCAGTTACGGGACAGGGGGCTACGAGCAGTACTTC
CASSYGTGGYEQYF
>TRBD2|TRBJ2-3|TRBV13|15|once
TGTGCCAGCAGCCTGACTAGCGGGGGGGAGGATACGCAGTATTTT
CASSLTSGGEDTQYF
>TRBD2|TRBJ2-7|TRBV5-4|12|NA
TGTGCCAGCAGCCGGGGGGGCTACGAGCAGTACTTC
CASSRGGYEQYF
>NA|TRBJ2-6|TRBV18|16|NA
TGTGCCAGCTCACCACTGGGGGGAACTGGGGCCAACGTCCTGACTTTC
CASSPLGGTGANVLTF
>TRBD2|TRBJ2-7|TRBV11-2|13|many
TGTGCCAGCAGCTTCGGGGGGGACGCCGAGCAGTACTTC
CASSFGGDAEQYF
>NA|TRBJ2-3|TRBV7-9|15|NA
TGTTCCAGCAGCTTTTGGGGGGGCGAAGCCGATACGCAGTATTTT
CSSSFWGGEADTQYF
>NA|TRBJ1-3|TRBV27|14|NA
TGTGCCAGCAGGGAACAGGGCCGAGGAAACACCATATATTTT
CASREQGRGNTIYF
>NA|TRBJ1-4|TRBV18|14|NA
TGTGCCAGCTCACCATACAGGAGTAATGAAAAACTGTTTTTT
CASSPYRSNEKLFF